One and the same sample provided the 21 T cell receptor beta chains below, sequenced in a study of blood T cell repertoires in COVID-19. The method was immunoSEQ multiplex PCR; TCRdb's version includes in-frame clones alone and lacks a portion of them. The sample gives around 170,000 clones, about 80% of which show up once; roughly 14% is in the top ten. The source material was PBMCs or T cells enriched from blood (not recorded which). These receptors came from a man aged 60 to 75 who had been exposed to COVID-19.

V and J are TRBV12-5 and TRBJ2-1, with 7 bases identical to TRBD1. CDR3 length equals 16 residues. J was trimmed by 4 bases and V by 5 bases; bases with no gene match: 11. Germline V lookup: CDR1 LGHNT, CDR2 FRNRAP. The CDR3 is CASGRPQGQLYNEQFF. The CDR3 DNA follows: TGTGCTAGTGGTAGACCCCAGGGACAGCTTTACAATGAGCAGTTCTTC.

This chain's CDR3 is CASSFGSSTDTQYF. The DNA of the CDR3 is TGCGCCAGCAGCTTCGGGAGTAGCACAGATACGCAGTATTTT. The chain combines TRBV5-1 with TRBJ2-3, with D possibly matching TRBD2 (6 bases). Germline V gives CDR1 SGHRS, CDR2 YFSETQ. The CDR3 is 14 amino acids. V dropped 2 bases and J dropped 0 bases, with 7 bases sitting between them.

This clone appeared a single time. This chain links TRBV19 with TRBJ2-5, with D possibly matching TRBD2 (6 bases). This CDR3 contains 16 residues. Trimming cost V 0 bases and J 5 bases, with 16 bases left between them. Per the germline V gene, CDR1 is LNHDA and CDR2 is SQIVND (reference sequence). For the CDR3, the DNA is TGTGCCAGTAGTATAGATCTCGGGAGTTCGGGGGAGACCCAGTACTTC. The encoded protein is CASSIDLGSSGETQYF.

The chain links TRBV15 to TRBJ1-4; D gene uncertain. The CDR3 runs to 13 residues. Looked up from germline, CDR1 is LNHNV and CDR2 is YYDKDF (reference sequence). V was clipped by 1 base and J by 3 bases, with 3 bases between them. The CDR3: CATSRAANEKLFF. CDR3 nucleotides: TGTGCCACCAGCAGAGCTGCTAATGAAAAACTGTTTTTT.

The gene calls are TRBV30 and TRBJ2-2, with TRBD2 as a possible D gene (5 bases). From germline, CDR1 is GTSNPN and CDR2 SVGIG (reference sequence). Trimming shortened V by 0 bases and J by 1 base, and 6 bases separated the two germline ends. This CDR3 spans 14 amino acids. CDR3 sequence reads: CAWSVLGNTGELFF. CDR3 sequence (DNA): TGTGCCTGGAGTGTACTAGGGAACACCGGGGAGCTGTTTTTT.

This clone has a single count. The chain uses TRBV2 and TRBJ1-1; D remains unclear. V gave up 7 bases and J gave up 4 bases, with 19 bases separating them. Germline values: CDR1 SNHLY, CDR2 FYNNEI. The CDR3 has 15 amino acids. CDR3 in amino acids: CASTAAAPPATEAFF. The CDR3, as DNA: TGTGCCAGCACCGCGGCGGCACCACCCGCCACTGAAGCTTTCTTT.

CDR3 protein: CASSSTGGQETQYF. The CDR3 DNA is TGTGCCAGCAGCTCTACAGGGGGCCAAGAGACCCAGTACTTC. V and J are TRBV11-2 and TRBJ2-5; TRBD1 agrees at 8 bases. The CDR3 is 14 residues long. V gave up 4 bases and J gave up 1 base; unmatched junction bases: 2. The V gene's germline CDR1 is SGHAT and CDR2 FQNNGV.

This chain uses TRBV7-8 with TRBJ2-3; the D is unclear. From germline, CDR1 is SGHVS and CDR2 FQNEAQ. This CDR3 has 13 residues. Trimming cost V 5 bases and J 6 bases, with 12 bases left between them. The CDR3 spells CASSPRLVDTQYF. Written as DNA, the CDR3 is TGTGCCAGCAGCCCCCGACTCGTCGATACGCAGTATTTT.

This clone was seen once. V usage is TRBV5-1 and J usage is TRBJ2-7, with 7 bases fitting TRBD1. Germline trimming cut 3 bases from V and 0 bases from J; bases unmatched to any gene: 9. The CDR3 totals 16 residues. Germline-derived CDR1 and CDR2 are SGHRS and YFSETQ. CDR3 sequence: CASSSPLDRTSYEQYF. The DNA of the CDR3 is TGCGCCAGCAGCTCCCCTCTGGACAGGACCTCCTACGAGCAGTACTTC. The whole variable domain, remainder taken from reference TRBV5-1 and TRBJ2-7, is KAGVTQTPRYLIKTRGQQVTLSCSPISGHRSVSWYQQTPGQGLQFLFEYFSETQRNKGNFPGRFSGRQFSNSRSEMNVSTLELGDSALYLCASSSPLDRTSYEQYFGPGTRLTVT.

The chain links TRBV5-1 to TRBJ2-7, with 8 nucleotides matching TRBD1. In germline, CDR1 is SGHRS, CDR2 YFSETQ. There are 14 residues in the CDR3. The V gene end was trimmed by 3 bases and the J gene end by 5 bases; junction bases not matched to a gene: 7. CDR3: CASSYTGGSHEQYF. The CDR3 DNA is TGCGCCAGCAGCTATACAGGGGGTTCCCACGAGCAGTACTTC.

The rearrangement uses TRBV28 and TRBJ1-2, with 8 bases aligning to TRBD1. Trimming at V came to 6 bases and at J to 4 bases, leaving 4 bases not matched to a gene. The germline CDR1 and CDR2 sequences are MDHEN and SYDVKM. CDR3 length equals 13 residues. CDR3 amino acids: CASRITGGYGYTF. The CDR3 nucleotides are TGTGCCAGCAGGATTACAGGGGGCTATGGCTACACCTTC.

V gene TRBV5-4 combines with J gene TRBJ2-7, with 8 bases aligning to TRBD1. This CDR3 spans 15 amino acids. Germline V lookup: CDR1 SGHNT, CDR2 YYREEE (reference sequence). Trimming at V came to 2 bases and at J to 0 bases, leaving 4 bases not matched to a gene. The chain's CDR3 is CASSFPGQASYEQYF. As DNA, the CDR3 is TGTGCCAGCAGCTTCCCGGGACAGGCCTCCTACGAGCAGTACTTC. The full variable domain, rest sourced from reference TRBV5-4 and TRBJ2-7, is ETGVTQSPTHLIKTRGQQVTLRCSSQSGHNTVSWYQQALGQGPQFIFQYYREEENGRGNFPPRFSGLQFPNYSSELNVNALELDDSALYLCASSFPGQASYEQYFGPGTRLTVT.

This clone was observed a handful of times. The chain uses TRBV2 and TRBJ2-7; 8 bases map to TRBD2. V trimming: 5 bases; J trimming: 7 bases; junction bases outside the gene matches: 7. CDR3 length equals 13 residues. From germline, CDR1 is SNHLY and CDR2 FYNNEI. The CDR3 DNA follows: TGTGCCAGCAGTCAGCGGGAGACGGGTGAGCAGTACTTC. Translated, it gives CASSQRETGEQYF.

The chain links TRBV9 to TRBJ2-1, with 11 positions matching TRBD2. The CDR3 totals 16 residues. The germline V gene encodes CDR1 SGDLS and CDR2 YYNGEE. V was pared by 4 bases and J by 3 bases, with 6 bases of the junction left unmatched. Written as DNA, the CDR3 is TGTGCCAGCAGCCCCCGGACTAGCGGGCTCTACAATGAGCAGTTCTTC. Amino acid sequence: CASSPRTSGLYNEQFF.

This sequence joins TRBV19 and TRBJ2-5, with TRBD2 matching 11 bases. CDR1 LNHDA and CDR2 SQIVND come from the germline V gene (reference sequence). The CDR3 length is 15 residues. Unmatched junction bases numbered 3, after V lost 3 bases and J lost 3 bases. CDR3 sequence reads: CASSISGRAEETQYF. CDR3 sequence (DNA): TGTGCCAGTAGTATTAGCGGGAGGGCCGAAGAGACCCAGTACTTC.

This clone has a single count. This rearrangement joins TRBV28 to TRBJ1-5; D possibly corresponds to TRBD1 (6 bases). V was clipped by 5 bases and J by 5 bases, with 13 bases between them. In germline, CDR1 is MDHEN, CDR2 SYDVKM. The CDR3 is 14 amino acids. The CDR3 sequence: CASSVYRADQPQHF. The DNA for the CDR3 is TGTGCCAGCAGTGTATACAGGGCCGATCAGCCCCAGCATTTT. Full variable domain (outside the CDR3, taken from reference TRBV28 and TRBJ1-5): DVKVTQSSRYLVKRTGEKVFLECVQDMDHENMFWYRQDPGLGLRLIYFSYDVKMKEKGDIPEGYSVSREKKERFSLILESASTNQTSMYLCASSVYRADQPQHFGDGTRLSIL.

V is TRBV13 and J is TRBJ1-1, with TRBD1 identical over 11 bases. The ends lost 5 bases at V and 3 bases at J; junction bases unmatched: 8. Germline CDR1 reads PRHDT; CDR2 reads FYEKMQ (reference sequence). The CDR3 is made up of 16 amino acids. CDR3 sequence: CASSLRDRGFDTEAFF. The CDR3 coding sequence is TGTGCCAGCAGCCTCCGGGACAGGGGGTTCGACACTGAAGCTTTCTTT.

CDR3 coding DNA: TGCGCCAGCAGCCAAGATTGGCCTCAGCCCCAGCATTTT. Translation gives CASSQDWPQPQHF. The chain has TRBV4-1 and TRBJ1-5; D ambiguous. Germline lookup yields CDR1 MGHRA and CDR2 YSYEKL. Trimming pared 0 bases from V and 6 bases from J, leaving 6 bases between. The CDR3 sequence is 13 residues long.

This clone was recorded once. CDR3 protein: CASSPVPPSPRSNEQFF. Here the CDR3 DNA reads TGTGCCAGCTCACCGGTCCCGCCGAGCCCGCGGAGTAATGAGCAGTTCTTC. V gene TRBV18 combines with J gene TRBJ2-1; D gene unclear. Germline CDR1 KGHSH, CDR2 LQKENI. This CDR3 is 17 amino acids long. With 3 bases removed from V and 7 bases from J, the gap between germline ends came to 22 bases.

The V call is TRBV24-1, the J call TRBJ1-1; TRBD1 matches at 10 bases. Trimming took 7 bases from V and 5 from J; bases not matched to a gene: 6. The CDR3 is 14 amino acids. The germline V gene has CDR1 KGHDR and CDR2 SFDVKD. CDR3 bases: TGTGCCACCAGCTTGACAGGGGGCAGGACTGAAGCTTTCTTT. This codes for CATSLTGGRTEAFF.

The chain uses TRBV18 and TRBJ2-5, with D unclear. Trimming stripped 5 bases from V and 5 bases from J, with 12 bases between. The CDR3 extends over 13 amino acids. CDR1 is KGHSH and CDR2 is LQKENI in the germline V gene. CDR3 region: CASSTDMAETQYF. The CDR3 DNA reads as TGTGCCAGCTCAACCGACATGGCGGAGACCCAGTACTTC. Filled out from reference TRBV18 and TRBJ2-5, the complete variable domain reads NAGVMQNPRHLVRRRGQEARLRCSPMKGHSHVYWYRQLPEEGLKFMVYLQKENIIDESGMPKERFSAEFPKEGPSILRIQQVVRGDSAAYFCASSTDMAETQYFGPGTRLLVL.